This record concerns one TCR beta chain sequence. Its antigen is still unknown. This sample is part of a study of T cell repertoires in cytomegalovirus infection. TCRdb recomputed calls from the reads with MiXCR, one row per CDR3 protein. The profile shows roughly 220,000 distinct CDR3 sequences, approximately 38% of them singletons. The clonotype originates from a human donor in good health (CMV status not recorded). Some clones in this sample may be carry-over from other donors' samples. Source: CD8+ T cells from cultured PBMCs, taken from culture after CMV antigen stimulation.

Here the CDR3 reads CASSLARPGESSHEQFF. CDR3 nucleotide sequence: TGTGCCAGCAGCTTAGCGCGGCCAGGGGAAAGTAGCCATGAGCAGTTCTTC. The chain couples TRBV7-6 to TRBJ2-1, with D possibly TRBD1 on 6 matching bases. The germline V and J ends were trimmed by 0 bases and 8 bases, with 20 bases remaining between them. The CDR3 extends over 17 amino acids. Germline lookup yields CDR1 SGHVS and CDR2 FNYEAQ.